The 30 T cell receptor beta chains below come from one sample, sequenced in a study of cytomegalovirus exposure and HLA in healthy donors (dated by TCRdb to about 2017). The library was obtained by the immunoSEQ multiplex PCR assay. For the multiplex PCR, a mixture combining 60 forward primers for TCR Vbeta segments and 13 reverse primers for TCR Jbeta segments was used. TCRdb holds this immuneACCESS table with in-frame rearrangements only. Some clones are missing; in checked studies, unresolved V genes explain under half, and the rest has no known cause. This sample gives about 200,000 clones in total; 75% to 85% of them show up just once. The ten top clones hold about 0.37% of the sample. Sequenced material: PBMCs. Source of these receptors: a male donor in good health and CMV-seropositive.

V is TRBV5-4 and J is TRBJ2-7, with 8 positions matching TRBD2. The CDR3 has 13 residues. Trimming took 6 bases from V and 7 from J; bases not matched to a gene: 9. CDR1 is SGHNT, CDR2 YYREEE, per germline (reference sequence). The DNA for the CDR3 is TGTGCCAGCACTGGACGGACGGGAGGGGAGCAGTACTTC. Protein product: CASTGRTGGEQYF.

This chain joins TRBV7-2 and TRBJ1-4; 7 nucleotides match TRBD1. Losses at the gene ends were 5 bases for V and 8 bases for J; bases not matched to a gene: 8. Germline lookup yields CDR1 SGHTA and CDR2 FQGNSA. This CDR3 region has 14 residues. The CDR3 spells CASSQDRRGEKLFF. The DNA for the CDR3 is TGTGCCAGCAGCCAGGACAGGAGGGGGGAAAAACTGTTTTTT.

This clone was counted between two and nine times. This chain connects TRBV7-2 to TRBJ1-1; TRBD1 matches at 8 bases. After removal of 5 bases from V and 5 bases from J, the junction contained 7 bases not matched to a gene. This CDR3 is 14 amino acids long. Germline V gene data show CDR1 as SGHTA and CDR2 as FQGNSA. CDR3 sequence: CASSEGQGWTEAFF. CDR3 bases: TGTGCCAGCAGCGAAGGACAGGGTTGGACTGAAGCTTTCTTT.

This clone was observed once. The J gene is TRBJ2-7, the V gene TRBV6-1; TRBD2 might be the D (6 bases). Germline loops: CDR1 MNHNS, CDR2 SASEGT. Trimming pared 5 bases from V and 3 bases from J, leaving 17 bases between. The length of the CDR3 is 15 residues. CDR3 amino acids: CASSPRDSPLYEQYF. CDR3 nucleotide sequence: TGTGCCAGCAGTCCCCGGGACTCCCCCCTCTACGAGCAGTACTTC.

The chain carries TRBV9 and TRBJ1-1, with 9 bases aligning to TRBD1. CDR3 size: 14 residues. In germline, CDR1 is SGDLS, CDR2 YYNGEE. The junction had 5 bases not matched to a gene; V was cut back by 2 bases and J by 6 bases. Here the CDR3 reads CASSVGTGLSEAFF. In nucleotides, the CDR3 is TGTGCCAGCAGCGTCGGGACAGGGTTATCTGAAGCTTTCTTT.

In its sample, this clone was seen a few times. This CDR3 is CASSLSGELFF. The CDR3, as DNA: TGTGCCAGCAGTTTGAGCGGGGAGCTGTTTTTT. This sequence joins TRBV27 and TRBJ2-2; D uncertain. Germline CDR1 is MNHEY and CDR2 is SMNVEV (reference sequence). The CDR3 loop spans 11 amino acids. Trimming pared 3 bases from V and 7 bases from J, leaving 3 bases between.

The rearrangement joins TRBV10-3 to TRBJ1-1; 10 bases are shared with TRBD1. The CDR3 is 13 amino acids. J gave up 12 bases and V 2 bases, and 6 bases lay outside the gene matches. CDR1 is ENHRY and CDR2 is SYGVKD in the germline V gene. In DNA form, the CDR3 reads TGTGCCATCAGTGAGGACCGGGACAGGGGCTCTTTCTTT. Translated: CAISEDRDRGSFF.

The chain recombines TRBV5-1 with TRBJ2-2; D is uncertain. Trimming pared 0 bases from V and 0 bases from J, leaving 6 bases between. The length of the CDR3 is 15 residues. Germline V gene sequence: CDR1 SGHRS, CDR2 YFSETQ. Here the CDR3 DNA reads TGCGCCAGCAGCTTGGGGAGCGCGAACACCGGGGAGCTGTTTTTT. Its translation is CASSLGSANTGELFF.

The chain is built from TRBV7-3 and TRBJ1-1, with D maybe TRBD1 (6 bases). The CDR3 totals 13 residues. The V end was cut by 3 bases, the J end by 1 base, with 6 bases between. CDR1 and CDR2 (germline): SGHTA, FQGTGA. The CDR3 coding sequence is TGTGCCAGCAGCTTGGGACAGAACACTGAAGCTTTCTTT. Protein sequence: CASSLGQNTEAFF.

The rearrangement joins TRBV28 to TRBJ1-4; TRBD1 agrees at 7 bases. The CDR3 has 16 residues. V trimming: 5 bases; J trimming: 1 base; junction bases outside the gene matches: 7. Germline values: CDR1 MDHEN, CDR2 SYDVKM. CDR3 nucleotides: TGTGCCAGCAGTCCACCCGACAGGGTAACTAATGAAAAACTGTTTTTT. This sequence encodes CASSPPDRVTNEKLFF.

The chain links TRBV7-2 to TRBJ1-2; D unresolved. The V gene's germline CDR1 is SGHTA and CDR2 FQGNSA. Between the trimmed V and J ends, which lost 3 bases and 3 bases, there was a span of 11 bases. CDR3 length equals 14 residues. CDR3 in DNA: TGTGCCAGCAGCTTCGGGAGTCCCTACTATGGCTACACCTTC. This gives the protein CASSFGSPYYGYTF.

The J gene is TRBJ1-3, the V gene TRBV11-3; 9 positions match TRBD1. The CDR3 has 16 amino acids. V lost 3 bases and J lost 1; bases outside the gene matches: 4. Germline CDR1 SGHNT, CDR2 YENEEA. The CDR3 DNA reads TGTGCCAGCAGCTTCGGACAGGGGAGGTCTGGAAACACCATATATTTT. It encodes CASSFGQGRSGNTIYF.

This clone was observed once. The chain is built from TRBV15 and TRBJ2-6; unclear D gene. There are 18 residues in the CDR3. V dropped 0 bases and J dropped 0 bases, with 12 bases sitting between them. Germline V gene lookup returns CDR1 LNHNV and CDR2 YYDKDF (reference sequence). Here the CDR3 DNA reads TGTGCCACCAGCAGAGATCGGGTCCCTAGCTCTGGGGCCAACGTCCTGACTTTC. Amino acids: CATSRDRVPSSGANVLTF.

V is TRBV19 and J is TRBJ1-3, with 7 bases that match TRBD1. The CDR3 totals 15 residues. The V segment lost 7 bases and the J segment 1 base; nucleotides outside the gene matches: 7. Germline V gene sequence: CDR1 LNHDA, CDR2 SQIVND (reference sequence). The CDR3 protein is CASMLSRGSGNTIYF. CDR3 nucleotides: TGTGCCAGTATGCTTTCCAGGGGGTCTGGAAACACCATATATTTT.

V and J are TRBV9 and TRBJ1-2, with no clear D. CDR3 length equals 14 residues. V was shortened by 0 bases and J by 5 bases, with 11 bases between the two germline ends. CDR1 is SGDLS, CDR2 YYNGEE, per germline. The DNA for the CDR3 is TGTGCCAGCAGCGTAGCGGCGGAAGTGTATGGCTACACCTTC. As protein: CASSVAAEVYGYTF.

In this sample, this clone turned up a few times. The rearrangement links TRBV19 to TRBJ1-5, with D possibly TRBD1 on 5 matching bases. The CDR3 has 17 amino acids. From germline, CDR1 is LNHDA and CDR2 SQIVND (reference sequence). The ends were cut back, 6 bases at V and 4 bases at J, with 22 bases in the middle. CDR3 loop: CASRSYHRTGGNQPQHF. As DNA, the CDR3 is TGTGCCAGTAGATCATACCACAGGACGGGTGGGAATCAGCCCCAGCATTTT.

The rearrangement uses TRBV28 and TRBJ2-7; D gene ambiguous. V lost 4 bases, J lost 4 bases, and 8 bases lay in between. CDR1 and CDR2 (germline): MDHEN, SYDVKM. This CDR3 region has 12 residues. Here the CDR3 DNA reads TGTGCCAGCAGTTCCCCCAGGTACGAGCAGTACTTC. It specifies CASSSPRYEQYF.

This clone was observed once. The chain combines TRBV5-1 with TRBJ2-5; 8 bases agree with TRBD1. Germline V lookup: CDR1 SGHRS, CDR2 YFSETQ. The CDR3 is 16 residues long. The V gene end was trimmed by 4 bases and the J gene end by 3 bases; junction bases not matched to a gene: 11. CDR3 DNA sequence: TGCGCCAGCAGCAGGACAGGGAGGAGGATCAAAGAGACCCAGTACTTC. Protein product: CASSRTGRRIKETQYF.

This clone was detected a few times. The chain couples TRBV5-1 to TRBJ1-1; 7 nucleotides match TRBD1. The CDR3 extends over 14 amino acids. V was pared by 2 bases and J by 4 bases, with 5 bases of the junction left unmatched. CDR1 and CDR2 from the germline V gene are SGHRS and YFSETQ. CDR3 sequence reads: CASSFGQGGTEAFF. As DNA, the CDR3 is TGCGCCAGCAGCTTCGGGCAGGGGGGCACTGAAGCTTTCTTT.

The V call is TRBV11-2, the J call TRBJ2-5; TRBD1 might be the D (7 bases). Deletions cut 0 bases from V and 5 bases from J, with 16 bases between. CDR1 is SGHAT and CDR2 is FQNNGV in the germline V gene. This CDR3 has 16 residues. The CDR3 loop is CASSLDRQGGRETQYF. Written as DNA, the CDR3 is TGTGCCAGCAGCTTAGATAGGCAGGGGGGCAGGGAGACCCAGTACTTC. The complete variable domain, with remaining parts taken from reference TRBV11-2 and TRBJ2-5, reads EAGVAQSPRYKIIEKRQSVAFWCNPISGHATLYWYQQILGQGPKLLIQFQNNGVVDDSQLPKDRFSAERLKGVDSTLKIQPAKLEDSAVYLCASSLDRQGGRETQYFGPGTRLLVL.

The V gene is TRBV5-5, the J gene TRBJ2-5; 9 bases match TRBD2. J lost 5 bases, V lost 0 bases, and 5 bases had no gene match. The CDR3 contains 15 residues. In germline, CDR1 is SGHKS, CDR2 YYEKEE (reference sequence). The CDR3 nucleotides are TGTGCCAGCAGCTTGGTTGGCGGGGGGGAGGAGACCCAGTACTTC. Translating gives CASSLVGGGEETQYF.

This chain joins TRBV6-6 and TRBJ1-1, with 7 bases that match TRBD1. CDR3 length: 14 amino acids. The J segment lost 5 bases and the V segment lost 5 bases, leaving 8 bases of the junction unmatched. Germline assignment: CDR1 MNHNY and CDR2 SVGAGI (reference sequence). The CDR3 DNA reads TGTGCCAGCAGTCAGGGGGAATTGGGAACTGAAGCTTTCTTT. Translation gives CASSQGELGTEAFF.

The rearrangement joins TRBV15 to TRBJ1-4; D possibly corresponds to TRBD1 (5 bases). CDR1 and CDR2 from the germline V gene are LNHNV and YYDKDF (reference sequence). The CDR3 is 14 residues long. The germline V and J ends were trimmed by 6 bases and 5 bases, with 13 bases remaining between them. CDR3 bases: TGTGCCACCAGGGACGGGACTGTAAATGAAAAACTGTTTTTT. Translation gives CATRDGTVNEKLFF.

CDR3 amino acids: CASSYWTGDTEAFF. The CDR3 bases are TGTGCCAGCAGCTACTGGACGGGAGACACTGAAGCTTTCTTT. This sequence joins TRBV5-4 and TRBJ1-1; no definite D call. With 3 bases removed from V and 3 bases from J, the gap between germline ends came to 12 bases. Germline loops: CDR1 SGHNT, CDR2 YYREEE (reference sequence). This CDR3 has 14 residues.

This chain connects TRBV5-6 to TRBJ2-7; 9 bases line up with TRBD1. The CDR3 consists of 14 residues. Germline loops: CDR1 SGHDT, CDR2 YYEEEE. Trimming cost V 2 bases and J 5 bases; bases outside gene matches: 5. The CDR3 DNA reads TGTGCCAGCAGCTTCGGGACAGGGATCAACGAGCAGTACTTC. It specifies CASSFGTGINEQYF.

The chain joins TRBV5-4 to TRBJ1-2; weak D call: TRBD1 (6 bases). The V end lost 3 bases, the J end lost 4 bases, and 7 bases lay between the germline ends. This CDR3 comprises 12 residues. CDR1 and CDR2 from the germline V gene are SGHNT and YYREEE (reference sequence). This CDR3 is CASSWDTYGYTF. CDR3 bases: TGTGCCAGCAGCTGGGACACCTATGGCTACACCTTC. Full variable domain (outside the CDR3, taken from reference TRBV5-4 and TRBJ1-2): ETGVTQSPTHLIKTRGQQVTLRCSSQSGHNTVSWYQQALGQGPQFIFQYYREEENGRGNFPPRFSGLQFPNYSSELNVNALELDDSALYLCASSWDTYGYTFGSGTRLTVV.

The chain joins TRBV6-5 to TRBJ2-4; D uncertain. V lost 0 bases to trimming and J lost 9 bases, with 12 bases between them. The germline CDR1 and CDR2 sequences are MNHEY and SVGAGI. CDR3 size: 14 residues. The CDR3 sequence: CASSYSDNRSIQYF. Here the CDR3 DNA reads TGTGCCAGCAGTTACTCGGATAATAGGAGCATTCAGTACTTC.

The chain employs TRBV7-9 and TRBJ2-5; D is uncertain. With the DNA end fitting TRBJ2-7 better, the J assignment may be wrong. This CDR3 comprises 14 residues. The V gene's germline CDR1 is SEHNR and CDR2 FQNEAQ (reference sequence). CDR3: CASSLLGRPYEQYF. The CDR3 nucleotides are TGTGCCAGCAGCTTACTCGGCAGGCCCTACGAGCAGTACTTC.

Concerning this clone: The germline gene is not matched at one end of the junction; a read error may be the cause. The V and J genes are TRBV7-9 and TRBJ2-3; D unresolved. The CDR3 runs to 13 residues. Germline V gene sequence: CDR1 SEHNR, CDR2 FQNEAQ (reference sequence). The CDR3 coding sequence is TGTTCCAGCAGCTTAGCCGGCACAGATACGCAGTATTTT. Translated, it gives CSSSLAGTDTQYF.

The rearrangement links TRBV6-5 to TRBJ1-1; no firm D call. In germline, CDR1 is MNHEY, CDR2 SVGAGI. The V end lost 5 bases, the J end lost 10 bases, and 11 bases lay between the germline ends. The CDR3 has 11 amino acids. This CDR3 reads CASSRGRVAFF. The DNA for the CDR3 is TGTGCCAGCAGTAGAGGGCGGGTAGCTTTCTTT.